Sequencing of this TCR beta chain was carried out in a study of Ad26.COV2.S vaccination and SARS-CoV-2 variants. About the study: Donor was assigned to the Ad26.COV2.S arm of trial COV1001.

As regards this clone: Its target is unknown.

Overall study results and limits: Greater spike-specific TCR breadth was seen in vaccine recipients than in placebo recipients.

Only in-frame clones appear in the TCRdb table, and some are missing; sequencing was by immunoSEQ multiplex PCR. The sample lists about 420,000 clones; 88% were seen once. Treatment defined: some 20 received Ad26.COV2.S at low or high dose, single or two shots; 5 received placebo; per-sample allocation not given. Specimens were obtained on day 63 following the first vaccine or placebo injection. In Boston, the donor was an adult between 18-55 years of age. Deletions cut 1 base from V and 4 bases from J, with 7 bases between. CDR1 SEHNR and CDR2 FQNEAQ come from the germline V gene (reference sequence). The CDR3 contains 13 residues.

Sequenced material: peripheral blood, taken in a trial of Ad26.COV2.S vaccine versus placebo. The clonotype originates from a person between 18 and 60 years old who received the Ad26.COV2.S COVID-19 vaccine or a placebo. The chain joins TRBV7-9 to TRBJ1-2; no clear D. DNA for the CDR3: TGTGCCAGCAGCTTAGACCTGAGCTATGGCTACACCTTC. Its protein is CASSLDLSYGYTF.